This T cell receptor beta chain stems from a study of blood T cell repertoires in COVID-19. At the level of the study: T cells, B-cell-depleted T cells, or PBMCs supplied cDNA or gDNA.

Original processing methods: How many nucleated cells were present was estimated from reference gene primer amplification. The protocol was immunoSEQ multiplex PCR, while the TCRdb copy is restricted to in-frame clones and leaves out a portion. From that table come the V and J calls and clone size; the DNA was used to work out D and trimming. This sample has 410,000 or so clones, with 89% found just once. The CDR3 has 13 residues. V was shortened by 2 bases and J by 5 bases, with 6 bases between the two germline ends. CDR1 and CDR2 (germline): SGHTA, FQGTGA. To note about this clone: The same CDR3 can be traced to other DNA sequences in this sample.

The V and J genes are TRBV7-3 and TRBJ2-2, with D perhaps matching TRBD2 (5 bases). Sequencing used peripheral blood. The TCR comes from a middle-aged woman with COVID-19, enrolled during active disease. The CDR3 DNA is TGTGCCAGCAGCTTATCGGGAACCGGGGAGCTGTTTTTT. It yields the protein CASSLSGTGELFF. Drawing the rest from reference TRBV7-3 and TRBJ2-2, the complete variable domain is GAGVSQTPSNKVTEKGKYVELRCDPISGHTALYWYRQSLGQGPEFLIYFQGTGAADDSGLPNDRFFAVRPEGSVSTLKIQRTERGDSAVYLCASSLSGTGELFFGEGSRLTVL.